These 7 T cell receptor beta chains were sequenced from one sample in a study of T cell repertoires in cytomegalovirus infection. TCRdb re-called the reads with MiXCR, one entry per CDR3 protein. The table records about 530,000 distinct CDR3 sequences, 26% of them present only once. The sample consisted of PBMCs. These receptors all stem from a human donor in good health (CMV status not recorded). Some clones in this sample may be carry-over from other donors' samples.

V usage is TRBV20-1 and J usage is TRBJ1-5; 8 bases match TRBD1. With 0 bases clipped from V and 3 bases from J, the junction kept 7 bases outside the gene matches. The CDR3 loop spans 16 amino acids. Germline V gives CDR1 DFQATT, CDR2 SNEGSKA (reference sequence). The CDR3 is CSAREAGGGNNQPQHF. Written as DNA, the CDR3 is TGCAGTGCTAGAGAGGCAGGGGGCGGAAACAATCAGCCCCAGCATTTT.

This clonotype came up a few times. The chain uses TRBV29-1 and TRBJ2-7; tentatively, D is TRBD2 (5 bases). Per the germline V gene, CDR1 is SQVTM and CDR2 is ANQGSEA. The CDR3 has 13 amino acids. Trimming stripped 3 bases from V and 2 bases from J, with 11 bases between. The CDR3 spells CSVEEAETYEQYF. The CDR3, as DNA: TGCAGCGTTGAGGAGGCAGAAACCTACGAGCAGTACTTC.

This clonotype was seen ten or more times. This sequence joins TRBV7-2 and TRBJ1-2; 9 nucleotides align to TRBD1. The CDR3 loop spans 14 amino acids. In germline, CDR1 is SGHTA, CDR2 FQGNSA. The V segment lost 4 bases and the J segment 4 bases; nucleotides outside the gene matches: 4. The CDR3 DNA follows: TGTGCCAGCAGCTCCCCGGACAGGGGCTATGGCTACACCTTC. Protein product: CASSSPDRGYGYTF.

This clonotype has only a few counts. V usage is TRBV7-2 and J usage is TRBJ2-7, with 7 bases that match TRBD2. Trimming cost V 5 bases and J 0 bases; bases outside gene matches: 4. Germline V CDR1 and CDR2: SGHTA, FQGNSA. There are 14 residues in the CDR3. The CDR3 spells CASSPSGISYEQYF. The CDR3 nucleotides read TGTGCCAGCAGCCCGAGCGGGATCTCCTACGAGCAGTACTTC.

Here the CDR3 reads CASSPGTSSRGTEAFF. Written as DNA, the CDR3 is TGTGCCAGCAGCCCAGGGACCTCCTCGAGAGGCACTGAAGCTTTCTTT. The chain employs TRBV7-9 and TRBJ1-1; possible D gene TRBD1, 5 bases. Trimming pared 5 bases from V and 4 bases from J, leaving 20 bases between. The V gene's germline CDR1 is SEHNR and CDR2 FQNEAQ (reference sequence). The CDR3 is made up of 16 amino acids. Filled out from reference TRBV7-9 and TRBJ1-1, the complete variable domain reads DTGVSQNPRHKITKRGQNVTFRCDPISEHNRLYWYRQTLGQGPEFLTYFQNEAQLEKSRLLSDRFSAERPKGSFSTLEIQRTEQGDSAMYLCASSPGTSSRGTEAFFGQGTRLTVV.

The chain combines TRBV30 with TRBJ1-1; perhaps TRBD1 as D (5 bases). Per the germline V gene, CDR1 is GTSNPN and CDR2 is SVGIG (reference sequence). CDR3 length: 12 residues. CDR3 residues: CARTRANTEAFF. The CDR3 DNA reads TGTGCGCGGACAAGAGCGAACACTGAAGCTTTCTTT.

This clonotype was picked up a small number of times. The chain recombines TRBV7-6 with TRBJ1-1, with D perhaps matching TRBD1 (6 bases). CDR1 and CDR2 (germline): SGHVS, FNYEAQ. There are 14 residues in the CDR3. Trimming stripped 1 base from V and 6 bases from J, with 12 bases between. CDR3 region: CASSLGGGAAEAFF. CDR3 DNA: TGTGCCAGCAGCTTAGGGGGGGGGGCTGCTGAAGCTTTCTTT. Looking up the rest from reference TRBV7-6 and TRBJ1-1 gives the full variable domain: GAGVSQSPRYKVTKRGQDVALRCDPISGHVSLYWYRQALGQGPEFLTYFNYEAQQDKSGLPNDRFSAERPEGSISTLTIQRTEQRDSAMYRCASSLGGGAAEAFFGQGTRLTVV.